This T cell receptor (beta chain) was found in a study of vaccination effects on CD4 cells after COVID-19. As concerns this clone: Its antigen is still unknown.

After more than 8 days in culture, the CD4+ T cells were isolated. A positive SARS-CoV-2 PCR test fell between March and December 2020. As their vaccination, participants received two doses of either BNT162b2 or mRNA-1273. The CDR3 runs to 16 residues. V shed 4 bases, J shed 5 bases, and the junction held 8 bases outside the gene matches. The germline gives CDR1 SGHTA, CDR2 FQGNSA. Some clones are missing from TCRdb's copy, which holds only in-frame ones; the method was immunoSEQ multiplex PCR. The sample shows approximately 40,000 clones, 76% of them seen only once. The sample in question was CD4+ T cells from PBMCs cultured without peptide, obtained after COVID-19 vaccination. The chain combines TRBV7-2 with TRBJ2-7; 13 nucleotides agree with TRBD2. This TCR was sampled from a human donor who had a prior SARS-CoV-2 infection. CDR3 sequence (DNA): TGTGCCAGCAGCTCTCAGGGACTAGCGGGGTGGGACGAGCAGTACTTC. Translating gives CASSSQGLAGWDEQYF.